Listed below are T cell receptor beta chains from one sample, sequenced in a study of shared clonotypes between healthy human individuals. The repertoire was sequenced with immunoSEQ multiplex PCR; TCRdb's copy has only in-frame clones and lacks some. The data show some 1.4 million clones, with 95% to 97% seen just once and about 1.2% held by the top ten. The specimen sequenced was naive CD4+ T cells sorted from blood. The receptor source for this set is a man aged 30 to 39 in good health. Both conserved end residues are part of each CDR3. Size values are once, few and many counts, or a class for expanded clones, and some rows have none.

cdr3_aa v_call clone_size
CASSPVLDTQYF TRBV6-6 few
CAISDSLKETQYF TRBV10-3 .
CASSWDRGLNGELFF TRBV7-8 .
CASSATEAYEQYF TRBV10-2 .
CASLLAGVDTQYF TRBV28 .
CASSYGGQDTQYF TRBV6-5 .
CASSFAGRGLDGYTF TRBV28 .
CASSLGQNTGELFF TRBV7-2 once
CASSLAGIPYNEQFF TRBV6-5 once
CASSPLPLGQETQYF TRBV18 .
CASSLYGGTDTQYF TRBV27 .
CASSRSGAGSLSEQFF TRBV7-2 .
CASSLSGDADTQYF TRBV5-1 once
CASSGPGQGNNEQFF TRBV28 once
CASSPKGRRITDTQYF TRBV14 .
CASSFRTSGAYEQYF TRBV7-8 .
CASSPPGTRLWGEQYF TRBV27 once
CSAGGTSLYNEQFF TRBV29-1 .
CASPAVPGGEGNQPQHF TRBV27 .
CASSKTGTGTDQPQHF TRBV5-1 .
CASSLAQNTGELFF TRBV5-1 once
CSAAQEMGTRVLEQYF TRBV29-1 .
CASSQRQTDTQYF TRBV11-1 once
CASSIGQAPNYGYTF TRBV19 .
CASSLERYEQYF TRBV5-6 .
CASSPPDSRGNIQYF TRBV16 .
CASSLGIAGGPYNEQFF TRBV11-3 .
CASRSQGATREQYF TRBV28 .
CATSRPPGRGATGELFF TRBV15 .
CAISDGTEAFF TRBV10-3 .
CASSEQGGLYNEQFF TRBV6-1 .
CASRLVGEQYF TRBV5-1 .
CASSLVGSDTGELFF TRBV5-1 .
CASSHGGRFEDTQYF TRBV14 .
CSGIQGSPYNEQFF TRBV29-1 .
CASSILTEAFF TRBV28 .
CASSVVGQGTDTQYF TRBV9 .
CASSLFRTSIHNEQFF TRBV28 .
CASSVHRASTSGANVLTF TRBV9 once
CASSLEPGSDTTNEKLFF TRBV27 .
CASSPGEQGSYEQYF TRBV6-1 .
CASSPRQETQYF TRBV28 .
CASSLGLAYGYTF TRBV5-4 once
CASSPQGVSSGANVLTF TRBV18 .
CASSLSTATYEQYF TRBV7-9 .
CASSLDRYGYTF TRBV28 .
CASSLVGQGGPSSYEQYF TRBV7-9 .
CAISESSGTRARAQYF TRBV10-3 .
CASSLVGGTRNEQFF TRBV7-9 .
CAISEPRAVSYEQYF TRBV10-3 .
CASSEPPGNTIYF TRBV6-1 .